This TCR beta chain comes out of a study of cytomegalovirus exposure and HLA in healthy donors (TCRdb year 2017). Context from the whole study: An earlier analysis of roughly 610 of the donors reported 276 Gb of sequence data and 100 million to 120 million unique TCR beta sequences obtained from some 200 million T cells. To predict cytomegalovirus infection status, the study brought together high-throughput TCR immunosequencing, statistical association of individual TCRs with disease status, and machine learning. The number of donors typed differed by locus, with about 629-630 for A, B, C, DRB1 and DQB1, around 520 for DQA1, about 610 for DPA1, and some 440 for DPB1. Several DR-DQ haplotypes were treated as single units for association and clustering because of strong linkage in the cohort. Rather than using new phenotypic data, the later analysis identified candidate immune exposures from TCR beta sequences and from how often those sequences occurred across donors. Approximately 300 gigabases of sequencing data and around 88 million unique TCR sequences made up an early release that covered approximately 700 HLA-typed donors. The aim of the study was to test whether cataloging public T cell receptors could identify signatures of past pathogen exposure. Donor age, sex, ethnicity and CMV serostatus were collected together with the repertoire data. Besides the first cohort of approximately 670 subjects, a separate validation cohort made up of 120 different subjects was used. To decide whether each TCR beta V gene segment behaved as functional or pseudogenic, an earlier analysis of some 600 of the donors relied on high-throughput TCR beta sequencing. The T cell repertoires of 700 or so subjects were profiled by immunosequencing and related to cytomegalovirus serostatus. All discovery cohort repertoires had been generated on a single sequencing platform. Across around 400 genotyped donors of the cohort, an average of approximately 240,000 unique TCR beta nucleotide sequences per donor were sequenced, and around 19% of those sequences were non-productive. HLA typing covered class I and class II loci at four-digit resolution. A later genetic analysis used genome-wide SNP genotypes for about 65% of the roughly 700 donors, treating that subset as a discovery cohort. A later analysis re-analyzed previously published TCR beta repertoires from 666 donors and added high-resolution HLA genotyping to study TCR occurrence patterns. The genetic ancestry cluster associated with self-reported Caucasian donors included about 81% of the 398 genotyped donors. The research as a whole found: In the study, 150 to 200 TCR beta chains were listed as associated with cytomegalovirus. A further reported finding was that TCR beta sequences accurately predicted the HLA-A and HLA-B alleles for most subjects in the first cohort. When HLA alleles, especially DR and DQ, strongly co-occurred, attributing TCR associations to individual alleles was difficult. Compared with equally common non-associated chains, HLA-associated TCR beta chains in a later analysis were more clonally expanded and had lower generation probabilities. The only immune exposure information available for the cohort was CMV serostatus. The authors suggested that the approach could potentially be extended to other disease states and immunological phenotypes. A cluster of highly shared sequence variants was judged likely to be a technical artifact of the sequencing pipeline. V-gene and J-gene trimming of TCR beta chains was associated with a missense DCLRE1C variant in a later genetic analysis, and the association was replicated in an independent cohort. Cytomegalovirus status was reported to be diagnosed by the classifier with high specificity and sensitivity in both the original and validation cohorts. HLA typing was unavailable for some donors at each locus, so association tests used only the typed subset. Several of the top co-occurrence clusters appeared to be linked to parvovirus B19, influenza, CMV and Epstein-Barr virus, according to a later analysis. Only TCR beta chains were sequenced in this cohort, and the absence of alpha or paired-chain data limited detectable features. While some public TCRs were present in many individuals, most TCR sequences turned up only very rarely across donors. Correlated functional status among segregating V segments might be attributable to linkage disequilibrium, but an unknown experimental factor could not be ruled out. In vitro tests confirmed that a few of the cytomegalovirus-associated TCR beta chains recognize cytomegalovirus antigens. The 87-base-pair reads could not distinguish some IMGT-functional V segments, including TRBV6-2 and TRBV6-3, so those segments were excluded. Because counts were too low, seventeen rarely observed V segments, including chromosome 9 orphons, were left out of the earlier analysis of about 500 of the donors. Sequencing depth was assumed to be roughly uniform across donors in the presence/absence analyses, though that assumption may not hold. An earlier analysis of around 500 of the donors showed that most TCR beta V segments appeared in productive rearrangements either about 90% or about 30% of the time, which broadly matched IMGT annotations. In a later analysis, the rate of TCR association differed among HLA loci, with DRB1 alleles having the most associated TCRs and HLA-C alleles having the fewest. In a later analysis, about 16,000 TCR beta sequences were associated with specific HLA alleles at a false discovery rate of 0.05. According to a later analysis, most CMV-associated TCR beta chains appeared to be HLA-restricted, and the HLA associations seemed to be driven largely by CMV exposure. Compared with the 666-donor mean, donors in an Asian-associated ancestry cluster had fewer N-insertions in productive TCRs, according to a later genetic analysis.

Note on this clone: The target of this receptor is not known. No base quality values were provided; no much bigger clone lies one nucleotide off.

Libraries were constructed by the immunoSEQ multiplex PCR assay. The multiplex PCR relied on a mix of 60 forward primers for TCR Vbeta segments and 13 reverse primers for TCR Jbeta segments. Amplification of the CDR3 region of rearranged TCR beta genes was performed with a multiplex PCR assay on genomic DNA. On the Illumina HiSeq System, the amplified TCR beta libraries were sequenced as 87-base-pair reads. Concerning the study's data processing: In a later analysis, roughly 80 million unique TCR beta chains were counted across the roughly 670 repertoires, and around 10 million of these chains were shared by at least two donors. A nearest-neighbor algorithm error-corrected the raw reads and collapsed the reads into unique sequences, merging closely related sequences to remove PCR and sequencing errors. Alignment of CDR3 sequences to IMGT reference sequences was used to assign V, D and J gene segments. For a sequence to be retained, at least a six-nucleotide match to both a V gene segment and a J gene segment was required. A rearrangement counted as productive if the CDR3 had no stop codons and remained in frame with V and J, and every other rearrangement counted as non-productive. CDR3 was defined by IMGT convention, running from the second conserved V-encoded cysteine to the conserved J-encoded phenylalanine. Sequences without an unambiguous match to a single V gene segment were excluded from the earlier analysis of about 600 of the donors. An earlier analysis of some 500 of the donors classified V segments as functional when productive rearrangements were above 56.7% and as segregating when the standard deviation between donors was above 5%. A statistical classification framework was developed to diagnose cytomegalovirus status using the catalog of TCR beta chain sequences. In a later analysis, V and J genes were assigned by comparing TCR nucleotide sequences against IMGT/GENE-DB human TR gene sequences. A later analysis assigned CDR3 sequences and most-parsimonious VDJ recombination scenarios with the TCRdist pipeline. A later analysis defined each TCR beta chain by its CDR3 amino acid sequence plus V-gene family, and excluded reads lacking a unique V-gene family. In a later analysis, 450 to 600 highly shared, low-generation-probability nucleotide sequences were removed to address suspected cross-contamination and a sequencing artifact. For each public chain, a later analysis derived a clonal expansion index from normalized ranks of inferred template counts within each repertoire. A later analysis computed generation probabilities with a VDJ recombination model fitted to out-of-frame rearrangements, and checked the results against IGoR. In a later analysis, hypergeometric tests were used to score TCR-TCR, TCR-HLA and TCR-CMV co-occurrence, with a repertoire-size bias correction applied to TCR pairs. False discovery rates were estimated in a later analysis by permuting HLA or CMV assignments 20 times. A later analysis grouped co-occurring TCRs with DBSCAN, adding TCRdist sequence similarity when clustering within HLA-allele-positive subsets. Co-occurrence clustering excluded repertoires with fewer than 30,000 or more than 120,000 public chains, plus five with anomalous nucleotide sharing. TCRdb obtained this table from immuneACCESS and retained in-frame rearrangements with V and J assigned. These tables miss some clones; where compared with another copy, unresolved V genes account for less than half of the shortfall, and the remainder is unexplained. That table is the source of V, J and clone size, and D and trimming were worked out from the DNA. In all, the sample holds around 120,000 clones, and roughly 82% of those were seen once. About 1.2% of the sample is in the top ten clones.

The CDR3 contains 13 residues, cysteine and phenylalanine counted. CDR3 DNA only is kept here, 39 bases in frame from base 1. Per the germline V gene (reference sequence), MNHEY is the CDR1 and SMNVEV is the CDR2. V sheds 3 bases and J sheds 3 bases, leaving 8 bases between their ends. In total, over 600 healthy bone marrow donors made up the cohort. At the time of sampling, all cohort members were nominally healthy, though unrecorded immune exposures were likely present. The donor tested CMV seronegative and was one of the 352 seronegative cohort members. A peripheral blood sample was provided by each donor, and peripheral blood mononuclear cells were used for TCR beta sequencing. The Qiagen DNeasy Blood Extraction Kit was used to extract genomic DNA from the blood cell samples.

Rearrangement joined TRBV27 to TRBJ2-5; perhaps TRBD2 is the D gene, with 5 bases matching. This TCR derives from a boy aged 5 to 17 in good health and CMV-seronegative. Material: PBMCs. Here is the DNA: TGTGCCAGCAGTTTCGGGGTTGAAGAGACCCAGTACTTC. The resulting protein is CASSFGVEETQYF.